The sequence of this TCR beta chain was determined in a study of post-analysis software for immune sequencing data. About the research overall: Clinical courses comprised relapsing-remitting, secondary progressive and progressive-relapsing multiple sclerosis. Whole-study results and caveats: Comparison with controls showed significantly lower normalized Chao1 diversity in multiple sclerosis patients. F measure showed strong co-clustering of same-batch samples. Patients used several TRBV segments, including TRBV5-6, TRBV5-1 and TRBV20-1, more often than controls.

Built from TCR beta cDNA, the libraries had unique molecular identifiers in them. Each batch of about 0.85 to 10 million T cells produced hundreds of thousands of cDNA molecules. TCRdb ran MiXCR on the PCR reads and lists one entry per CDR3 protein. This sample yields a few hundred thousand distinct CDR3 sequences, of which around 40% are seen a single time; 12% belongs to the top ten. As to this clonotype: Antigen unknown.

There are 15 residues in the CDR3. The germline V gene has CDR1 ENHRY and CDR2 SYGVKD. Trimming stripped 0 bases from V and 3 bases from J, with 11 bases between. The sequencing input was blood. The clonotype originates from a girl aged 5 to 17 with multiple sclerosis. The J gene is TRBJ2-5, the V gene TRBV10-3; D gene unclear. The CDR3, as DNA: TGTGCCATCAGTGAGTCGACCACGTCAGAAGAGACCCAGTACTTC. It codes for CAISESTTSEETQYF.